This T cell receptor (beta chain) comes out of a study of blood T cell repertoires in COVID-19. Study-wide background: Acute-phase and convalescent COVID-19 samples originated in the United States, Italy and Spain. Sample material is recorded as cDNA or gDNA derived from T cells, B-cell-depleted T cells, or PBMCs.

Seattle cases were enrolled at active infection and followed longitudinally. For this clone: The sample contains more than one DNA sequence encoding this CDR3.

The method was immunoSEQ multiplex PCR; TCRdb's version includes in-frame clones alone and lacks a portion of them. Among some 310,000 clones, around 90% were seen once, and the ten largest hold around 1%. V shed 4 bases and J 5 bases; nucleotides not matched to a gene: 1. This CDR3 spans 13 amino acids. Germline CDR1 is MNHEY and CDR2 is SVGEGT. This sequence originates from a woman in her 40s with COVID-19, enrolled during active disease. The V gene is TRBV6-2 or TRBV6-3, the J gene TRBJ1-2; 10 positions agree with TRBD1. Sequencing was done on a sample of peripheral blood. As DNA, the CDR3 is TGTGCCAGCAGTTCGGGACAGGGGTATGGCTACACCTTC. This gives the protein CASSSGQGYGYTF.